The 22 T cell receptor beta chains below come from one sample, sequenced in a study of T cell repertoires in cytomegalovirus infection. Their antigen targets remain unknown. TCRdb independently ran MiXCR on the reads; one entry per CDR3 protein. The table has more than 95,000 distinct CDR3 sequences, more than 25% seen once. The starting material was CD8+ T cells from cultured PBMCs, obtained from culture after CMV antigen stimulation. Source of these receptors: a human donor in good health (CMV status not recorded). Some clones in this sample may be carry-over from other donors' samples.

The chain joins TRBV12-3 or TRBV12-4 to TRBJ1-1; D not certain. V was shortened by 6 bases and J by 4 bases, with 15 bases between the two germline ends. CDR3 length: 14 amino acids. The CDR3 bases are TGTGCCAGCAGCCACGGAGCTTCCGGCACTGAAGCTTTCTTT. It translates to CASSHGASGTEAFF.

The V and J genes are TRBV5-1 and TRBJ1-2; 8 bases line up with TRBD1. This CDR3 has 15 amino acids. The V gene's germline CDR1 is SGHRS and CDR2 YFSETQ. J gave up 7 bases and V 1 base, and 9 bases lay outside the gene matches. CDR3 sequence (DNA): TGCGCCAGCAGCTTGACAGGGGGAAGGTGGAGTGGCTACACCTTC. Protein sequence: CASSLTGGRWSGYTF. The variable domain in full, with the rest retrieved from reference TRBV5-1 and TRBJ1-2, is KAGVTQTPRYLIKTRGQQVTLSCSPISGHRSVSWYQQTPGQGLQFLFEYFSETQRNKGNFPGRFSGRQFSNSRSEMNVSTLELGDSALYLCASSLTGGRWSGYTFGSGTRLTVV.

The CDR3 here is CASSPRRGQGAIETQYF. CDR3 bases: TGTGCCAGCAGCCCTCGAAGGGGACAGGGAGCGATCGAGACCCAGTACTTC. The chain couples TRBV7-8 to TRBJ2-5; 9 bases line up with TRBD1. The junction had 15 bases not matched to a gene; V was cut back by 5 bases and J by 5 bases. The CDR3 loop spans 17 amino acids. The germline gives CDR1 SGHVS, CDR2 FQNEAQ.

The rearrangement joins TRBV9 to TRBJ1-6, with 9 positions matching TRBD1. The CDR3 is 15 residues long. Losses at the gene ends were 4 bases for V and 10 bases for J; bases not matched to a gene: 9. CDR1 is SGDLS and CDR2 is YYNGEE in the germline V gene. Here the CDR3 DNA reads TGTGCCAGCAGCCGCAGTCCGGGACAGGGATCACCCCTCCACTTT. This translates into CASSRSPGQGSPLHF.

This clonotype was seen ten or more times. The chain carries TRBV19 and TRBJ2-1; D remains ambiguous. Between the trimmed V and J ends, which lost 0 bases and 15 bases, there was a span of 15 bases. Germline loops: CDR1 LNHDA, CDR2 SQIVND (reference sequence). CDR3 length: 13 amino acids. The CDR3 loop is CASSIDLETWGFF. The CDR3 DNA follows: TGTGCCAGTAGTATAGATCTGGAAACCTGGGGGTTCTTC.

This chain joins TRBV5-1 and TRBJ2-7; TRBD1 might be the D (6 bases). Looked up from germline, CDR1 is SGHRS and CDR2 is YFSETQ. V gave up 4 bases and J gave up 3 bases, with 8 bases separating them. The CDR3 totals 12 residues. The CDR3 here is CASSNRDYEQYF. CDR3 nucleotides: TGCGCCAGCAGCAACAGGGACTACGAGCAGTACTTC. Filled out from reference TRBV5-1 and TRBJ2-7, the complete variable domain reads KAGVTQTPRYLIKTRGQQVTLSCSPISGHRSVSWYQQTPGQGLQFLFEYFSETQRNKGNFPGRFSGRQFSNSRSEMNVSTLELGDSALYLCASSNRDYEQYFGPGTRLTVT.

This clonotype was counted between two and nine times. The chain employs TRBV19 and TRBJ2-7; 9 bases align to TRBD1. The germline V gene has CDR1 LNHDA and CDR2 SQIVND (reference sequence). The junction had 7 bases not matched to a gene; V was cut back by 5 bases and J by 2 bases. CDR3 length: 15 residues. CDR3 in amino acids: CASSPSGQGPYEQYF. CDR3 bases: TGTGCCAGTAGTCCCTCCGGACAGGGGCCCTACGAGCAGTACTTC. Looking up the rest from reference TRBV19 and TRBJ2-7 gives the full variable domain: DGGITQSPKYLFRKEGQNVTLSCEQNLNHDAMYWYRQDPGQGLRLIYYSQIVNDFQKGDIAEGYSVSREKKESFPLTVTSAQKNPTAFYLCASSPSGQGPYEQYFGPGTRLTVT.

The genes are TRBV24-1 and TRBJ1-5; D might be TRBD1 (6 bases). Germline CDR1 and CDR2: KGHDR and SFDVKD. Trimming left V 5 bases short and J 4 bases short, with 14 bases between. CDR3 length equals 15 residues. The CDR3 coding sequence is TGTGCCACCAGTGCCCCTGGGGACACAAATCAGCCCCAGCATTTT. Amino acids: CATSAPGDTNQPQHF.

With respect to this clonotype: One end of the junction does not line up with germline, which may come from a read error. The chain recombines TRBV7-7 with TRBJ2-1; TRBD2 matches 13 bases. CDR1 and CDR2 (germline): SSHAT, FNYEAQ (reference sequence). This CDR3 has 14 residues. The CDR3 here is CASSSGTSGTEQFF. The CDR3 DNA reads TGTGCTAGCAGCTCCGGGACTAGCGGGACTGAGCAGTTCTTC.

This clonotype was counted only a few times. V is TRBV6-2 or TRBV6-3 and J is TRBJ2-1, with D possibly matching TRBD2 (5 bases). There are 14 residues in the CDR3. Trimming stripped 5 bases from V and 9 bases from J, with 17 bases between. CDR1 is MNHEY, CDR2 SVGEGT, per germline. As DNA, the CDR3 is TGTGCCAGCAGTCCCGGACTTCCTGGTCCTGAGCAGTTCTTC. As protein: CASSPGLPGPEQFF.

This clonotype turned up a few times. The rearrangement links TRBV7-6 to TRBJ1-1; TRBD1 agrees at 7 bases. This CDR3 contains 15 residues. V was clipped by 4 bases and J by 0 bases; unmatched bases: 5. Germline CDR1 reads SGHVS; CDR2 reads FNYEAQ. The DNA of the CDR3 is TGTGCCAGCAGCTCCGACAGGGAAATGAACACTGAAGCTTTCTTT. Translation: CASSSDREMNTEAFF.

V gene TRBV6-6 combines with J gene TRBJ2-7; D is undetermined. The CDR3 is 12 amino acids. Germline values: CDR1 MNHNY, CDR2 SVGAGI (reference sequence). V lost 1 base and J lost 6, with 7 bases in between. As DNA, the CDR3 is TGTGCCAGCAGTTACTTTATCTCCGAGCAGTACTTC. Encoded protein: CASSYFISEQYF.

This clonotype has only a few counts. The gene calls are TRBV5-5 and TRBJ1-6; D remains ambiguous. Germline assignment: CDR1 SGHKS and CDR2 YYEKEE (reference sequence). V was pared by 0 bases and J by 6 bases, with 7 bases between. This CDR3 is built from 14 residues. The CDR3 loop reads CASSLEGFNSPLHF. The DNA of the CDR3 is TGTGCCAGCAGCTTGGAAGGGTTTAATTCACCCCTCCACTTT.

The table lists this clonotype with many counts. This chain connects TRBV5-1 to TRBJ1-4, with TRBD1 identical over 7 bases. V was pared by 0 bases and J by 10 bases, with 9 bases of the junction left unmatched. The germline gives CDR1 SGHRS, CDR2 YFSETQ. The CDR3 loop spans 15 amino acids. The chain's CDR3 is CASSLGQGGGRKLFF. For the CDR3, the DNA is TGCGCCAGCAGCTTGGGACAGGGCGGTGGGAGAAAACTGTTTTTT. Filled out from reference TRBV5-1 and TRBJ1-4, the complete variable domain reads KAGVTQTPRYLIKTRGQQVTLSCSPISGHRSVSWYQQTPGQGLQFLFEYFSETQRNKGNFPGRFSGRQFSNSRSEMNVSTLELGDSALYLCASSLGQGGGRKLFFGSGTQLSVL.

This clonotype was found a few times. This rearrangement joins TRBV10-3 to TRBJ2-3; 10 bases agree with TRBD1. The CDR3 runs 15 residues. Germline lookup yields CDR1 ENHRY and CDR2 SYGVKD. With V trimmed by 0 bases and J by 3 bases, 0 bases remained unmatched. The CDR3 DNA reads TGTGCCATCAGTGAGTCGGGACAGGGGACAGATACGCAGTATTTT. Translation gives CAISESGQGTDTQYF.

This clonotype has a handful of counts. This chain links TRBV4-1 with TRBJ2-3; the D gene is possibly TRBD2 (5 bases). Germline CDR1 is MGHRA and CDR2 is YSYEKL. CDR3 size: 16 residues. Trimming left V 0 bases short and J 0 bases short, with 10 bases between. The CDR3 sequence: CASSQERASSTDTQYF. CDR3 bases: TGCGCCAGCAGCCAAGAGAGGGCATCTAGCACAGATACGCAGTATTTT.

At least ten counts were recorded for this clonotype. This CDR3 reads CASSWGTSEQYF. CDR3 DNA: TGTGCCAGCAGCTGGGGGACATCGGAGCAGTACTTC. This chain links TRBV5-6 with TRBJ2-7; the D gene is possibly TRBD1 (6 bases). CDR3 length equals 12 residues. Germline V CDR1 and CDR2: SGHDT, YYEEEE. V lost 3 bases to trimming and J lost 7 bases, with 11 bases between them. Full variable domain (rest looked up from reference TRBV5-6 and TRBJ2-7): DAGVTQSPTHLIKTRGQQVTLRCSPKSGHDTVSWYQQALGQGPQFIFQYYEEEERQRGNFPDRFSGHQFPNYSSELNVNALLLGDSALYLCASSWGTSEQYFGPGTRLTVT.

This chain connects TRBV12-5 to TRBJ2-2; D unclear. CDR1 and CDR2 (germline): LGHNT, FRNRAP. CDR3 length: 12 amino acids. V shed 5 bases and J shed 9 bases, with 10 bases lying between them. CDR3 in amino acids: CASGITGRELFF. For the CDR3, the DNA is TGTGCTAGTGGTATAACTGGGCGGGAGCTGTTTTTT. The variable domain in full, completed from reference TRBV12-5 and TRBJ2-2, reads DARVTQTPRHKVTEMGQEVTMRCQPILGHNTVFWYRQTMMQGLELLAYFRNRAPLDDSGMPKDRFSAEMPDATLATLKIQPSEPRDSAVYFCASGITGRELFFGEGSRLTVL.

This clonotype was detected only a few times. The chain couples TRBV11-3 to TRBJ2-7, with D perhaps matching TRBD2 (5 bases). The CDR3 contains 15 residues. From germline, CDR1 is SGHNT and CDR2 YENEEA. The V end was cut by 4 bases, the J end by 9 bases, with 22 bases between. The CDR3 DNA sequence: TGTGCCAGCAGCTATACTAGGGTAAAGGTGTATGGGCAGTACTTC. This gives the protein CASSYTRVKVYGQYF.

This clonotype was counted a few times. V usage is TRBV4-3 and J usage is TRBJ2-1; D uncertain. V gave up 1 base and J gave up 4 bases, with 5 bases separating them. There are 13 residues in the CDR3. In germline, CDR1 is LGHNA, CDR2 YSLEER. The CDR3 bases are TGCGCCAGCAGCCAAGTAAGGTACAATGAGCAGTTCTTC. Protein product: CASSQVRYNEQFF.

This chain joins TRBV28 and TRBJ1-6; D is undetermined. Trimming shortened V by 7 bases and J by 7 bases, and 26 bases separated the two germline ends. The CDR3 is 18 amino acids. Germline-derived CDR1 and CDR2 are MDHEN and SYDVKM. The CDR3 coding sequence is TGTGCCAGCACCATACTTAGAGGCACGGGAAGCTCGAATTCACCCCTCCACTTT. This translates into CASTILRGTGSSNSPLHF. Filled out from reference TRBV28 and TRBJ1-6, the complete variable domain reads DVKVTQSSRYLVKRTGEKVFLECVQDMDHENMFWYRQDPGLGLRLIYFSYDVKMKEKGDIPEGYSVSREKKERFSLILESASTNQTSMYLCASTILRGTGSSNSPLHFGNGTRLTVT.

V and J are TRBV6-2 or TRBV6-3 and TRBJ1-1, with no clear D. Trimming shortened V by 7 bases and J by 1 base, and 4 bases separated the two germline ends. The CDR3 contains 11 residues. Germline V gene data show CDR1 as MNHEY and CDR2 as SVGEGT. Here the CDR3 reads CASTRNTEAFF. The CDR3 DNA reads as TGTGCCAGCACACGGAACACTGAAGCTTTCTTT.